This T cell receptor (beta chain) was documented in a study of beta chain features in type 1 diabetes. Study-wide points: Across all four CD4+ subsets, people with type 1 diabetes showed modestly shorter TCRB CDR3s.

Only a few counts were recorded for this clone. The antigen remains unidentified. Reverse transcription of all isolated RNA meant that expressed TCRB transcripts were sequenced. Generated by immunoSEQ multiplex PCR, the TCRdb table keeps only in-frame clones and is missing some. The repertoire holds a few hundred thousand clones, roughly 12% seen once, with 0.0095% to 0.012% in the top ten. Trimming removed 6 bases from V and 1 base from J, with 10 bases in between. Germline V gives CDR1 SGDLS, CDR2 YYNGEE. The CDR3 loop spans 13 amino acids. Specimen: naive CD4+ T cells from blood. This chain joins TRBV9 and TRBJ1-1, with D perhaps TRBD1 (6 bases). The receptor was derived from a woman younger than 30 with type 1 diabetes. CDR3 protein: CASTRGRNTEAFF. The CDR3 DNA is TGTGCCAGCACTAGGGGGAGGAACACTGAAGCTTTCTTT.